The present T cell receptor beta chain was sequenced within a study of T cell responses to AZD1222 COVID-19 vaccine. Turning to this clone: The antigen remains unidentified.

Method: immunoSEQ multiplex PCR; TCRdb's copy keeps in-frame clones and lacks some. Of 120,000 or so clones in the sample, about 90% were seen once. Study-level points and caveats: Vaccine-related CD4 TCRs covered spike, predominating at 160-218 and 743-854.

This CDR3 contains 12 residues. Trimming cost V 6 bases and J 3 bases, with 9 bases left between them. Germline V lookup: CDR1 KGHSH, CDR2 LQKENI. This sample comprised peripheral blood, obtained on day 0 of AZD1222 vaccination. The receptor's source is an adult in good health. This chain joins TRBV18 and TRBJ2-7, with D perhaps matching TRBD1 (6 bases). In DNA, the CDR3 is TGTGCCAGCTCTGCGGACAGCTACGAGCAGTACGTC. It translates to CASSADSYEQYV.